This T cell receptor beta chain was sequenced for a study of T cell changes during pregnancy in multiple sclerosis. V lost 6 bases and J lost 3; bases outside the gene matches: 7. This CDR3 contains 15 residues. In germline, CDR1 is MNHEY, CDR2 SMNVEV (reference sequence). Sequencing was performed with immunoSEQ multiplex PCR; in TCRdb, only in-frame clones are kept and a portion is missing. The sample contains some 83,000 clones, around 93% of which appear only once. The rearrangement links TRBV27 to TRBJ2-3, with 9 positions matching TRBD1. Sample: PBMCs, taken in the first trimester of pregnancy. The source is a female donor in good health, serving as a control in a pregnancy study. Some clones in this sample may be carry-over from other donors' samples. CDR3 in amino acids: CASSAGTGRTDTQYF. Here the CDR3 DNA reads TGTGCCAGCAGCGCCGGGACAGGGAGGACAGATACGCAGTATTTT.